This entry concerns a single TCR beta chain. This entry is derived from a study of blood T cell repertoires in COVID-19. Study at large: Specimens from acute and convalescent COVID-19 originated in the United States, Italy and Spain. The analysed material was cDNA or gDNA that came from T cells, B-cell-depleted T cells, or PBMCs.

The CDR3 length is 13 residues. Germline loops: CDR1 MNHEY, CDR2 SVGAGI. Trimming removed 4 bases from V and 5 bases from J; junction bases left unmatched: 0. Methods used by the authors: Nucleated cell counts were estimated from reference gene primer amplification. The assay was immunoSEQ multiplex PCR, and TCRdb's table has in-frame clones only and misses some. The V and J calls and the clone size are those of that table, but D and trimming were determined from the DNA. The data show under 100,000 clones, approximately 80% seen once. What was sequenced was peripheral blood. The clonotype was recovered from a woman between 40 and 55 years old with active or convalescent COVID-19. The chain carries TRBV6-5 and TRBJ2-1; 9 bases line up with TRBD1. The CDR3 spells CASSWTGDNEQFF. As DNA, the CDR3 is TGTGCCAGCAGTTGGACAGGGGACAATGAGCAGTTCTTC.